The clone carrying this T cell receptor (beta chain) was counted many times. The antigen remains undetermined. The record originates from a study of T-cell memory formation after mild COVID-19. Across the study: The two donors had largely donor-specific TCR clusters. Study-wide points: Cross-reactive memory appears to have joined, as suggested by some responding clones showing up in pre-infection memory.

The CDR3 totals 16 residues. V lost 5 bases to trimming and J lost 2 bases, with 18 bases between them. Germline V gene lookup returns CDR1 SEHNR and CDR2 FQNEAQ (reference sequence). Each CDR3 protein is one row after TCRdb ran MiXCR on the 5' RACE reads. The sample consists of just over 60,000 distinct CDR3 sequences, around 10% of them appearing once. The V and J genes are TRBV7-9 and TRBJ2-5; the D call may be TRBD1 or TRBD2 (5 bases each). The sequence was collected from a man aged 18 to 30 who had mild COVID-19 (a few samples of this study predate the infection). Cell type and time point are not known. Sequenced input: PBMCs or a T cell subset sorted from them (not recorded which). In nucleotides, the CDR3 is TGTGCCAGCAGCCGACCAAAAGGGACGGAGCAAGAGACCCAGTACTTC. This gives the protein CASSRPKGTEQETQYF.